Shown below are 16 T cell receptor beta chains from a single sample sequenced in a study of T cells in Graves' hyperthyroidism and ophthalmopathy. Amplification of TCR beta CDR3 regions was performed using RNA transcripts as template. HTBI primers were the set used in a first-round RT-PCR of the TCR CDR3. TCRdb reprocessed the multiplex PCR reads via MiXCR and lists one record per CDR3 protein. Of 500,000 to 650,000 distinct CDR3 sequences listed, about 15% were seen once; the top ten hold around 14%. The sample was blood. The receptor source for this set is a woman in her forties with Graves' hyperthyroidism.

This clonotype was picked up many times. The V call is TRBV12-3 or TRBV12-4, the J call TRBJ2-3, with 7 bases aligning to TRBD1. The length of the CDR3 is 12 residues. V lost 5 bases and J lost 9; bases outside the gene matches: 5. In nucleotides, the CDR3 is TGTGCCAGCAGTCCCGACAGGGTGACGCAGTATTTT. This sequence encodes CASSPDRVTQYF.

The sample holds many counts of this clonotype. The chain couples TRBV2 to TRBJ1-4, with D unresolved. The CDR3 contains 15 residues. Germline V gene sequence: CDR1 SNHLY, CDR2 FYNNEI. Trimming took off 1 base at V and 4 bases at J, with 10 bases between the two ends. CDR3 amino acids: CASSEGADYNEKLFF. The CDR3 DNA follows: TGTGCCAGCAGTGAAGGGGCCGACTATAATGAAAAACTGTTTTTT.

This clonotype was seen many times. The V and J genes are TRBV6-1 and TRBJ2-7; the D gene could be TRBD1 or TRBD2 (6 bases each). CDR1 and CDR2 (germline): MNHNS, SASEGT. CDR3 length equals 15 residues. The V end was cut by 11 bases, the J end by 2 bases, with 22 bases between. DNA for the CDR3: TGTGCCCTAAATGAGGGGGGATCCCCTACCTACGAGCAGTACTTC. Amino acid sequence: CALNEGGSPTYEQYF.

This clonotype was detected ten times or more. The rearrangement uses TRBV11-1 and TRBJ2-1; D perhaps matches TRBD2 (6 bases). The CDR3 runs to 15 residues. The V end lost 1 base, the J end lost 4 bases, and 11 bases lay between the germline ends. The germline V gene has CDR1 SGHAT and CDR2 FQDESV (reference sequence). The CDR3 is CASSLGRDLYNEQFF. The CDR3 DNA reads TGTGCCAGCAGCTTAGGCAGGGACTTATACAATGAGCAGTTCTTC.

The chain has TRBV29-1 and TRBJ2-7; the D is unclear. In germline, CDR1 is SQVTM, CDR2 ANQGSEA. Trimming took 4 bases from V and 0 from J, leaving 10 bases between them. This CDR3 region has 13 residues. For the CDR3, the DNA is TGCAGCGTTGGGCAGCCTCCCTCCTACGAGCAGTACTTC. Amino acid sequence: CSVGQPPSYEQYF.

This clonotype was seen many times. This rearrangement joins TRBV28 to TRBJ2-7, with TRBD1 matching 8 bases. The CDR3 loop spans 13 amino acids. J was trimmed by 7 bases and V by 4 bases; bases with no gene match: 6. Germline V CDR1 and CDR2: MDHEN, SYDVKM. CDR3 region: CASSWGQANEQYF. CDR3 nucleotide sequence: TGTGCCAGCAGTTGGGGACAGGCCAATGAGCAGTACTTC.

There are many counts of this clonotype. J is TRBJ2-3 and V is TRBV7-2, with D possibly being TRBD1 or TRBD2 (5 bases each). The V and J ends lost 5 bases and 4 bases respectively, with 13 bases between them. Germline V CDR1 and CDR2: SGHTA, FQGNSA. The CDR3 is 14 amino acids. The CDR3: CASSPRPGPDTQYF. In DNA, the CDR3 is TGTGCCAGCAGCCCCCGCCCGGGGCCAGATACGCAGTATTTT.

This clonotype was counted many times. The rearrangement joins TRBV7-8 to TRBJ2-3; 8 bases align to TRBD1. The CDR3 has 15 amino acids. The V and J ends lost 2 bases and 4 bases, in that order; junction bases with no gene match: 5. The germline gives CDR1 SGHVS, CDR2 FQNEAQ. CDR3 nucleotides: TGTGCCAGCAGCTTACAGGGGGCTGTGGCAGATACGCAGTATTTT. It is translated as CASSLQGAVADTQYF. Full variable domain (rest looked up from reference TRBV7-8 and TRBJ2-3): GAGVSQSPRYKVAKRGQDVALRCDPISGHVSLFWYQQALGQGPEFLTYFQNEAQLDKSGLPSDRFFAERPEGSVSTLKIQRTQQEDSAVYLCASSLQGAVADTQYFGPGTRLTVL.

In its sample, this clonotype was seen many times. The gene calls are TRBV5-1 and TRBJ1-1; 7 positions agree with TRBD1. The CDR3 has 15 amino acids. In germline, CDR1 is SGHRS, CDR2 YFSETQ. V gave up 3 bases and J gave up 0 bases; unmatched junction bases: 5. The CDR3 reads CASSSGGLMNTEAFF. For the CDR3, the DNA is TGCGCCAGCAGCTCAGGGGGACTAATGAACACTGAAGCTTTCTTT.

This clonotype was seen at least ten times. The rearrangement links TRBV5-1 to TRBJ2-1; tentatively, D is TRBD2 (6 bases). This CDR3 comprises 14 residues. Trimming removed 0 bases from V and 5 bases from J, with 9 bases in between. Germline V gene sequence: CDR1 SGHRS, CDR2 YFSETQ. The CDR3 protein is CASSLATGDNEQFF. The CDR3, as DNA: TGCGCCAGCAGCTTGGCAACGGGGGACAATGAGCAGTTCTTC.

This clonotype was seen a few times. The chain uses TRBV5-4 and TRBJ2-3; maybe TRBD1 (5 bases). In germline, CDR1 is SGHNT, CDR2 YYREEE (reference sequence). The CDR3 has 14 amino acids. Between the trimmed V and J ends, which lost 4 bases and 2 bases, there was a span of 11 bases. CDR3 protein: CASSTRQTTDTQYF. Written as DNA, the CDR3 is TGTGCCAGCAGCACTCGACAGACCACAGATACGCAGTATTTT.

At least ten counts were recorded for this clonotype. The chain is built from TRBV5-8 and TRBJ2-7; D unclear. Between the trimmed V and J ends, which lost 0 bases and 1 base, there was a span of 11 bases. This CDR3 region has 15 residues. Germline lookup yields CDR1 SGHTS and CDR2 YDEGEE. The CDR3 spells CASSLVEGPSYEQYF. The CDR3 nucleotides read TGTGCCAGCAGCTTGGTTGAAGGACCTTCCTACGAGCAGTACTTC.

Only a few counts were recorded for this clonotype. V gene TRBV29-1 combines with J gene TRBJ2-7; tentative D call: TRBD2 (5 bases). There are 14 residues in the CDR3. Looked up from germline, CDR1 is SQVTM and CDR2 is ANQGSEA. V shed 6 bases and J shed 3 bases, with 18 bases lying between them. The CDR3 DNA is TGCAGCGTATCCGGGGAAATAGGATACTACGAGCAGTACTTC. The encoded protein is CSVSGEIGYYEQYF.

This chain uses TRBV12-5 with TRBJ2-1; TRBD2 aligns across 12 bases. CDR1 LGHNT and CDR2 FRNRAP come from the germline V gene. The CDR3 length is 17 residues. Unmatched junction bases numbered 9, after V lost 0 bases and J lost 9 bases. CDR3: CASGLVQTSGRGFEQFF. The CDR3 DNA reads TGTGCTAGTGGTTTGGTACAGACTAGCGGGAGAGGGTTTGAGCAGTTCTTC.

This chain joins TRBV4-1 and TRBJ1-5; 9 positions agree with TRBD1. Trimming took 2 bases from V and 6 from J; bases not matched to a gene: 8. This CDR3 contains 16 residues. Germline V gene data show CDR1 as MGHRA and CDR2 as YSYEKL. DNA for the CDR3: TGCGCCAGCAGCCAATCAACAGGGGGCGCCGGTCAGCCCCAGCATTTT. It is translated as CASSQSTGGAGQPQHF.

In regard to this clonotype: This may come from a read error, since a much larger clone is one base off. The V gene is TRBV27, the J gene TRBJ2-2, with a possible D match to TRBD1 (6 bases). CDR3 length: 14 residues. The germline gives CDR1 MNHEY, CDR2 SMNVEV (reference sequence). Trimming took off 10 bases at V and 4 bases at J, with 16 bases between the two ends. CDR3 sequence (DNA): TGTGCCAACCAAGCGCAGGGGCCCACCGGGGAGCTGTTTTTT. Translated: CANQAQGPTGELFF.